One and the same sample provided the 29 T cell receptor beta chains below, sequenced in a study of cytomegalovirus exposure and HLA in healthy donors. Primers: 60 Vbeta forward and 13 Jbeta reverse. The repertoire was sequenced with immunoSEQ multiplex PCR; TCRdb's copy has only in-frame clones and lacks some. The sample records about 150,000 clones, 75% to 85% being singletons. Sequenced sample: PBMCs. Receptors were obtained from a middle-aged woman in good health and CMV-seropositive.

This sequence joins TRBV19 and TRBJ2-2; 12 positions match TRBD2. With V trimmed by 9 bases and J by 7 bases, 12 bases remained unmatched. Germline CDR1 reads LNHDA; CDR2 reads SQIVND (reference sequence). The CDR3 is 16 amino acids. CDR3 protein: CASSGLAGGPNGELFF. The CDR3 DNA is TGTGCCAGCTCAGGCCTAGCGGGAGGGCCGAACGGGGAGCTGTTTTTT.

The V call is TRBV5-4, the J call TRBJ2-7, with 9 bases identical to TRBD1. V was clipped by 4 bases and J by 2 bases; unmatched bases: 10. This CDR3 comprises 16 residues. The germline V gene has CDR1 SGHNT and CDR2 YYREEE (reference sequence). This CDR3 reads CASSLLTGGITYEQYF. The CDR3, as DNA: TGTGCCAGCAGCCTCCTTACAGGGGGCATCACCTACGAGCAGTACTTC.

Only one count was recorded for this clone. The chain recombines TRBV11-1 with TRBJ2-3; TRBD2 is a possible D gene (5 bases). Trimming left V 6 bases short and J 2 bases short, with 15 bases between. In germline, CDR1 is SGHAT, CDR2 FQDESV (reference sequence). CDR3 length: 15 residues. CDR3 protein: CASRTSEGHTDTQYF. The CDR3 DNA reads TGTGCCAGCAGGACCTCTGAGGGCCACACAGATACGCAGTATTTT.

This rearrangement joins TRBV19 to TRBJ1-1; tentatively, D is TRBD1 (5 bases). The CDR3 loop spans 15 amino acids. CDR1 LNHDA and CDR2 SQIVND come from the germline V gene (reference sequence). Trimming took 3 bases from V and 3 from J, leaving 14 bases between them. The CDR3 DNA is TGTGCCAGTAGTATCAGGGTCGAGCGTGACACTGAAGCTTTCTTT. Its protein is CASSIRVERDTEAFF.

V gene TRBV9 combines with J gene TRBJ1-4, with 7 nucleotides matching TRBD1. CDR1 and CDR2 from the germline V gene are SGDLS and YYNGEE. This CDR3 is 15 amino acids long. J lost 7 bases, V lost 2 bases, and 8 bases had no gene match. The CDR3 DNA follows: TGTGCCAGCAGCGTTTCTGACAGGGCAGGTGAAAAACTGTTTTTT. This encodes CASSVSDRAGEKLFF.

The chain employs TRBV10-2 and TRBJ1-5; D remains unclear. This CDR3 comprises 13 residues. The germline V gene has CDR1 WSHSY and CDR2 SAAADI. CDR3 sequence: CPTAAVGNQPQHF. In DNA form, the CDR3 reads TGCCCTACAGCAGCTGTGGGCAATCAGCCCCAGCATTTT.

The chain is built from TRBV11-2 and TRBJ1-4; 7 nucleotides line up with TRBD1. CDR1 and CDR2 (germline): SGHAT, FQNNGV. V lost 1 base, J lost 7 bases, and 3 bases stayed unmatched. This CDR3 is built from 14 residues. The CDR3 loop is CASSLGQGGEKLFF. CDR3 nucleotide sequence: TGTGCCAGCAGCTTAGGACAGGGAGGTGAAAAACTGTTTTTT.

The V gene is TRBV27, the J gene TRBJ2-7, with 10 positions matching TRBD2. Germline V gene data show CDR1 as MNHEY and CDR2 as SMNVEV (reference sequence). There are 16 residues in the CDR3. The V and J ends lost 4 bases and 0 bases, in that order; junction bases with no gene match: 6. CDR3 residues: CASSSSGLAVSYEQYF. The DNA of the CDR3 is TGTGCCAGCAGTTCATCAGGACTAGCGGTCTCCTACGAGCAGTACTTC.

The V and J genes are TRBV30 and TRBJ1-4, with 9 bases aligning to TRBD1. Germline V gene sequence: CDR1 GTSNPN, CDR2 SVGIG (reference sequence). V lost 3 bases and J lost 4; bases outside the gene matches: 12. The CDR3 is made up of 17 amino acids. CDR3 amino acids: CAWRPPGTGRFNEKLFF. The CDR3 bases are TGTGCCTGGAGACCCCCCGGGACAGGGAGGTTTAATGAAAAACTGTTTTTT.

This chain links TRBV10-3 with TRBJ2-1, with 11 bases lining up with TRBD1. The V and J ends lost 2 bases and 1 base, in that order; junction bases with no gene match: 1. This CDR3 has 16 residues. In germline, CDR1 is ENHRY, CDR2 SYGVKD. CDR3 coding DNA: TGTGCCATCAGTGAGGGGACAGGGGGTTCCTACAATGAGCAGTTCTTC. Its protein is CAISEGTGGSYNEQFF.

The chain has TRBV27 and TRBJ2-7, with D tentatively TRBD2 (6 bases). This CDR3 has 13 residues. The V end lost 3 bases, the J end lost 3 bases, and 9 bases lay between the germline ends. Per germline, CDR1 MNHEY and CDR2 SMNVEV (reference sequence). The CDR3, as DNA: TGTGCCAGCAGTTTCCGGGAGAACTACGAGCAGTACTTC. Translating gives CASSFRENYEQYF.

The CDR3 loop reads CAWSGQLYNEQFF. CDR3 nucleotide sequence: TGTGCCTGGAGTGGACAGCTATACAATGAGCAGTTCTTC. V usage is TRBV30 and J usage is TRBJ2-1; D might be TRBD1 (5 bases). CDR1 is GTSNPN and CDR2 is SVGIG in the germline V gene (reference sequence). With 1 base removed from V and 4 bases from J, the gap between germline ends came to 8 bases. The CDR3 contains 13 residues.

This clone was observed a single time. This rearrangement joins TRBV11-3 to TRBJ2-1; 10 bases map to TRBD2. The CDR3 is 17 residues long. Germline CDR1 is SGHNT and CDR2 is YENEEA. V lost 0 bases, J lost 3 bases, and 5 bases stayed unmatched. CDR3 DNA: TGTGCCAGCAGCTTAGAAGGGTCTAGCGGGAGCTACAATGAGCAGTTCTTC. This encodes CASSLEGSSGSYNEQFF. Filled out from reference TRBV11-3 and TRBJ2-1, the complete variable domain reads EAGVVQSPRYKIIEKKQPVAFWCNPISGHNTLYWYLQNLGQGPELLIRYENEEAVDDSQLPKDRFSAERLKGVDSTLKIQPAELGDSAVYLCASSLEGSSGSYNEQFFGPGTRLTVL.

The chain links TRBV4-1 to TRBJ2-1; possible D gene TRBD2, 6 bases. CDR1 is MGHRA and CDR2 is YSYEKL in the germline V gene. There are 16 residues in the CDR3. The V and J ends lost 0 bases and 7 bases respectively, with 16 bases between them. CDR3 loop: CASSQESVGTGNEQFF. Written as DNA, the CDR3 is TGCGCCAGCAGCCAAGAATCGGTGGGGACTGGAAATGAGCAGTTCTTC.

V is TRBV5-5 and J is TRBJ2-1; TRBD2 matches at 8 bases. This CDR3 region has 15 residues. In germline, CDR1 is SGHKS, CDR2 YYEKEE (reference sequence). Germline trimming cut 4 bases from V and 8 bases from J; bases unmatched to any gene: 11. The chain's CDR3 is CASSTPGLGIDEQFF. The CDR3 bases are TGTGCCAGCAGCACACCGGGACTAGGTATTGATGAGCAGTTCTTC.

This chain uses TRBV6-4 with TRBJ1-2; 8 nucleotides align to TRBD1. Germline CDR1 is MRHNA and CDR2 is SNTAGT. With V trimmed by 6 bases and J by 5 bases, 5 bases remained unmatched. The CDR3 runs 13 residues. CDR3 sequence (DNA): TGTGCCAGCAGACAGGGGGAAGGGTATGGCTACACCTTC. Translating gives CASRQGEGYGYTF.

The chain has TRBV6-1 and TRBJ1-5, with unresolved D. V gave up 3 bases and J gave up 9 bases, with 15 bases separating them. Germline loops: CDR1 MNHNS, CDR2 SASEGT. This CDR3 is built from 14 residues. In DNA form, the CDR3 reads TGTGCCAGCAGTGACCGCGGTTCGAGTCGGCCCCAGCATTTT. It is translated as CASSDRGSSRPQHF.

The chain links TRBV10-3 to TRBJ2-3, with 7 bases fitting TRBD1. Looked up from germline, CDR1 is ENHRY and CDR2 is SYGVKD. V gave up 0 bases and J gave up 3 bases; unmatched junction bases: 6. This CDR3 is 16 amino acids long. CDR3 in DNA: TGTGCCATCAGTGAGTCGACAGGGATGTTAACAGATACGCAGTATTTT. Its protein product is CAISESTGMLTDTQYF.

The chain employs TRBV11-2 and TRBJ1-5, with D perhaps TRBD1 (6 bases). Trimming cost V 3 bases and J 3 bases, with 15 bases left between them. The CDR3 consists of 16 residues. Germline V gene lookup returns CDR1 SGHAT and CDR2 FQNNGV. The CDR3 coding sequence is TGTGCCAGCAGCTTGGGGGTGCAGGGGTCCAATCAGCCCCAGCATTTT. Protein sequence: CASSLGVQGSNQPQHF.

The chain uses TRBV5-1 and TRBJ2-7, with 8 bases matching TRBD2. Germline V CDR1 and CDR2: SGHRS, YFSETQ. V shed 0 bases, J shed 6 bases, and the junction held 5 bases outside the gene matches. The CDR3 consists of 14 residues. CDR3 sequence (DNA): TGCGCCAGCAGCTTGGCAGCGGGAGTGAGCGAGCAGTACTTC. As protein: CASSLAAGVSEQYF.

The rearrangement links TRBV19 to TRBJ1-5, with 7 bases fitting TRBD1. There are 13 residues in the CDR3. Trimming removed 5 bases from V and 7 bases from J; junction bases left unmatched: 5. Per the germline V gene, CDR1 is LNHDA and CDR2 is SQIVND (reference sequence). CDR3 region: CASSDRVSQPQHF. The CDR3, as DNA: TGTGCCAGTAGTGACAGGGTGAGCCAGCCCCAGCATTTT.

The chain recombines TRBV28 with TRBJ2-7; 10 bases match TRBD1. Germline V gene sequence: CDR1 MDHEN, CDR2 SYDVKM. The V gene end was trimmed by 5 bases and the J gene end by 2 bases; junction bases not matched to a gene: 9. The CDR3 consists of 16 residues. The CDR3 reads CASSAYGTGVTYEQYF. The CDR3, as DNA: TGTGCCAGCAGTGCCTACGGGACAGGGGTTACCTACGAGCAGTACTTC.

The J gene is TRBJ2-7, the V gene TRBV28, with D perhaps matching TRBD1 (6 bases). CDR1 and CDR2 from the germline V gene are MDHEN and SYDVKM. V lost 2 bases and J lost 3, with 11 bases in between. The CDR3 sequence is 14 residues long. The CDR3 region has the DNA TGTGCCAGCAGTTTAAATGGGGGCAGCTACGAGCAGTACTTC. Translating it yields CASSLNGGSYEQYF.

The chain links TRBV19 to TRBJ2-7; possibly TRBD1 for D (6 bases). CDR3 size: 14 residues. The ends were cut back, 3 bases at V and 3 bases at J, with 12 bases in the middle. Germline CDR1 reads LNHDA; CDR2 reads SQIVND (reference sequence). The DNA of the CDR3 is TGTGCCAGTAGTATTGGACAGCCTAGCTACGAGCAGTACTTC. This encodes CASSIGQPSYEQYF.

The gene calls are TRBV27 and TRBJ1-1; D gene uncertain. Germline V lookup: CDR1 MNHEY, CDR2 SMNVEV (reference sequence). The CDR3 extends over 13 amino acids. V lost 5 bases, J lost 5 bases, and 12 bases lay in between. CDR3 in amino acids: CASSTGVMTEAFF. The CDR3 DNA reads TGTGCCAGCAGTACCGGGGTCATGACTGAAGCTTTCTTT.

The CDR3 loop reads CASSRGEGLADTQYF. CDR3 sequence (DNA): TGTGCCAGCAGCCGGGGAGAGGGACTTGCAGATACGCAGTATTTT. V and J are TRBV5-4 and TRBJ2-3, with D perhaps matching TRBD2 (6 bases). Per the germline V gene, CDR1 is SGHNT and CDR2 is YYREEE (reference sequence). This CDR3 is 15 amino acids long. With 4 bases removed from V and 4 bases from J, the gap between germline ends came to 16 bases.

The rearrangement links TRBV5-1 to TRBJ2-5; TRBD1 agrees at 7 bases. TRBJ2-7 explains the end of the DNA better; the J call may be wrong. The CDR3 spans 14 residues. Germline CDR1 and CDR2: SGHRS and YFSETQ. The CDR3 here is CASSLSRDSYEQYF. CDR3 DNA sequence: TGCGCCAGCAGCTTATCACGGGACAGCTACGAGCAGTACTTC.

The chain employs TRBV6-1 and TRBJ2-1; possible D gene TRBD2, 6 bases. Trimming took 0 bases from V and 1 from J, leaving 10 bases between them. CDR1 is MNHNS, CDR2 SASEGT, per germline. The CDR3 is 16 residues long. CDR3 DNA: TGTGCCAGCAGTGAAGCAGACGGAGGGTCCTACAATGAGCAGTTCTTC. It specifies CASSEADGGSYNEQFF.

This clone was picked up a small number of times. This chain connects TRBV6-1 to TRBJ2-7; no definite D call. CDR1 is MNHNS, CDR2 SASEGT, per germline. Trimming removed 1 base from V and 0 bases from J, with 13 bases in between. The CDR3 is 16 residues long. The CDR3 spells CASSEEVAVNSYEQYF. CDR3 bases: TGTGCCAGCAGTGAAGAAGTGGCCGTGAACTCCTACGAGCAGTACTTC.